This entry lists 23 T cell receptor beta chains sequenced from one sample in a study of T cell responses to AZD1222 COVID-19 vaccine. The protocol was immunoSEQ multiplex PCR, while the TCRdb copy is restricted to in-frame clones and leaves out a portion. This table has approximately 180,000 clones, 80% to 90% appearing once. The specimen comprised peripheral blood, sampled on day 0 of AZD1222 vaccination. These receptors originate from an adult in good health.

The gene calls are TRBV9 and TRBJ1-2, with 12 bases that match TRBD1. The CDR3 runs to 16 residues. J gave up 8 bases and V 0 bases, and 8 bases lay outside the gene matches. From germline, CDR1 is SGDLS and CDR2 YYNGEE. The CDR3 sequence is CASSVAGGQGARGYTF. In DNA form, the CDR3 reads TGTGCCAGCAGCGTAGCTGGGGGACAGGGGGCGCGAGGCTACACCTTC. The whole variable domain, remainder taken from reference TRBV9 and TRBJ1-2, is DSGVTQTPKHLITATGQRVTLRCSPRSGDLSVYWYQQSLDQGLQFLIQYYNGEERAKGNILERFSAQQFPDLHSELNLSSLELGDSALYFCASSVAGGQGARGYTFGSGTRLTVV.

The chain combines TRBV23-1 with TRBJ1-4; TRBD1 matches at 11 bases. TRBV23-1 carries the ORF label, with uncertain function. The junction had 10 bases not matched to a gene; V was cut back by 3 bases and J by 10 bases. CDR3 length equals 16 residues. CDR3 loop: CASSHLGTGGRGKLFF. CDR3 nucleotide sequence: TGCGCCAGCAGTCACCTGGGGACAGGGGGACGGGGAAAACTGTTTTTT.

The V gene is TRBV19, the J gene TRBJ2-4, with 8 bases aligning to TRBD1. Germline CDR1 LNHDA, CDR2 SQIVND (reference sequence). The J segment lost 9 bases and the V segment lost 6 bases, leaving 10 bases of the junction unmatched. The CDR3 is 14 amino acids. The DNA of the CDR3 is TGTGCCAGTAGCGACAGGGGATACCTTGGCATTCAGTACTTC. Translation gives CASSDRGYLGIQYF.

This chain links TRBV28 with TRBJ1-2, with TRBD1 as a possible D gene (6 bases). The CDR3 totals 13 residues. Trimming pared 7 bases from V and 5 bases from J, leaving 14 bases between. Germline CDR1 and CDR2: MDHEN and SYDVKM. The CDR3 DNA follows: TGTGCCAGCACCCCCAGGGGCGGTTATGGCTACACCTTC. It codes for CASTPRGGYGYTF.

The V gene is TRBV12-2, the J gene TRBJ2-7. TRBV12-2 is listed as a pseudogene. The CDR3 contains 14 residues. CDR3 in amino acids: CASRLAKVPYEQYF. The CDR3 nucleotides are TGTGCAAGTCGCTTAGCAAAGGTACCCTACGAGCAGTACTTC.

This clone has just a few counts. The chain couples TRBV6-2 or TRBV6-3 to TRBJ2-5, with 9 bases that match TRBD2. Germline CDR1 MNHEY, CDR2 SVGEGT. With V trimmed by 3 bases and J by 5 bases, 4 bases remained unmatched. There are 14 residues in the CDR3. CDR3 nucleotides: TGTGCCAGCAGTTATGGCGGGAGGGCCGAGACCCAGTACTTC. Amino acid sequence: CASSYGGRAETQYF.

The chain joins TRBV5-1 to TRBJ2-7; D remains ambiguous. V was clipped by 0 bases and J by 11 bases, with 15 bases between them. Per germline, CDR1 SGHRS and CDR2 YFSETQ. The CDR3 has 13 residues. In DNA, the CDR3 is TGCGCCAGCAGCTTGGCGGGCCAGACTGAGAAGTACTTC. Its protein product is CASSLAGQTEKYF.

The rearrangement joins TRBV21-1 to TRBJ1-5. TRBV21-1 is designated a pseudogene. The CDR3 runs to 13 residues. The CDR3 nucleotides are TGTGCCAGCAGCAACTTTAGGAATCAGCCCCAGCATTTT. Its protein is CASSNFRNQPQHF.

The gene calls are TRBV2 and TRBJ1-5; no clear D. Deletions cut 5 bases from V and 2 bases from J, with 7 bases between. This CDR3 has 13 amino acids. Germline V gene data show CDR1 as SNHLY and CDR2 as FYNNEI. In nucleotides, the CDR3 is TGTGCCAGCAGTCAGACTGGCAATCAGCCCCAGCATTTT. This translates into CASSQTGNQPQHF.

The chain employs TRBV6-1 and TRBJ1-2, with TRBD1 as a possible D gene (6 bases). The CDR3 extends over 14 amino acids. The germline V gene has CDR1 MNHNS and CDR2 SASEGT. V was shortened by 0 bases and J by 6 bases, with 11 bases between the two germline ends. The CDR3 region is CASSEARRGDGYTF. CDR3 DNA: TGTGCCAGCAGTGAAGCGCGGAGGGGGGATGGCTACACCTTC.

The chain recombines TRBV27 with TRBJ2-3, with 14 bases lining up with TRBD2. With V trimmed by 6 bases and J by 5 bases, 4 bases remained unmatched. CDR3 length equals 15 residues. Germline-derived CDR1 and CDR2 are MNHEY and SMNVEV (reference sequence). The CDR3: CASRSGLAGVDTQYF. DNA of the CDR3: TGTGCCAGCAGATCGGGACTAGCGGGGGTAGATACGCAGTATTTT.

The J gene is TRBJ1-1, the V gene TRBV7-2, with TRBD1 as a possible D gene (5 bases). Germline V CDR1 and CDR2: SGHTA, FQGNSA. The V end was cut by 4 bases, the J end by 1 base, with 7 bases between. CDR3 size: 13 residues. CDR3 loop: CASSSGANTEAFF. The CDR3 nucleotides are TGTGCCAGCAGCTCTGGGGCGAACACTGAAGCTTTCTTT.

This clone was detected only once. The V gene is TRBV7-9, the J gene TRBJ1-4; 9 nucleotides align to TRBD1. Trimming took 7 bases from V and 7 from J; bases not matched to a gene: 10. The CDR3 loop spans 15 amino acids. Germline CDR1 reads SEHNR; CDR2 reads FQNEAQ (reference sequence). The CDR3 loop reads CASTMGGTGSEKLFF. CDR3 DNA sequence: TGTGCCAGCACCATGGGGGGGACAGGGTCTGAAAAACTGTTTTTT.

V and J are TRBV19 and TRBJ2-1; 13 nucleotides align to TRBD2. The CDR3 covers 15 residues. Looked up from germline, CDR1 is LNHDA and CDR2 is SQIVND (reference sequence). The J segment lost 7 bases and the V segment lost 5 bases, leaving 5 bases of the junction unmatched. CDR3 coding DNA: TGTGCCAGTAGTGAAACTAGCGGGGGGGATAATGAGCAGTTCTTC. Its protein is CASSETSGGDNEQFF.

The V call is TRBV28, the J call TRBJ2-1; the match to TRBD2 covers 14 bases. Germline CDR1 MDHEN, CDR2 SYDVKM. The J segment lost 2 bases and the V segment lost 5 bases, leaving 8 bases of the junction unmatched. The CDR3 totals 18 residues. The CDR3 protein is CASSTSGTSGGPYNEQFF. In nucleotides, the CDR3 is TGTGCCAGCAGTACTTCCGGGACTAGCGGGGGTCCCTACAATGAGCAGTTCTTC.

The chain recombines TRBV6-2 or TRBV6-3 with TRBJ2-5; TRBD2 matches at 13 bases. CDR3 size: 16 residues. Trimming cost V 6 bases and J 4 bases; bases outside gene matches: 8. Germline CDR1 MNHEY, CDR2 SVGEGT. The CDR3 nucleotides are TGTGCCAGCAGCCCCGGACTAGCGGGAGAGTCAGAGACCCAGTACTTC. Amino acids: CASSPGLAGESETQYF.

J is TRBJ2-1 and V is TRBV6-6; D is uncertain. Germline V gene data show CDR1 as MNHNY and CDR2 as SVGAGI (reference sequence). The V and J ends lost 6 bases and 8 bases respectively, with 11 bases between them. This CDR3 spans 12 amino acids. The CDR3 DNA follows: TGTGCCAGCAGGAAATTTGGAGATGAGCAGTTCTTC. This gives the protein CASRKFGDEQFF.

This chain connects TRBV6-5 to TRBJ1-4, with 12 nucleotides matching TRBD1. Per germline, CDR1 MNHEY and CDR2 SVGAGI. The CDR3 sequence is 15 residues long. Trimming took 7 bases from V and 7 from J; bases not matched to a gene: 7. The CDR3 is CASKGTGGPGEKLFF. The CDR3 coding sequence is TGTGCCAGCAAGGGGACAGGGGGCCCTGGTGAAAAACTGTTTTTT.

The chain uses TRBV28 and TRBJ2-7; TRBD1 might be the D (5 bases). Looked up from germline, CDR1 is MDHEN and CDR2 is SYDVKM. The CDR3 sequence is 13 residues long. With 4 bases removed from V and 1 base from J, the gap between germline ends came to 8 bases. CDR3 DNA sequence: TGTGCCAGCAGTTCAGGGAATTCCTACGAGCAGTACTTC. Translation: CASSSGNSYEQYF.

The chain recombines TRBV11-2 with TRBJ2-5; D is unresolved. V was trimmed by 5 bases and J by 2 bases, leaving 15 bases between them. This CDR3 contains 15 residues. Germline V gene sequence: CDR1 SGHAT, CDR2 FQNNGV. CDR3 DNA: TGTGCCAGCAGCCGAGACCCCGCAAAACAAGAGACCCAGTACTTC. As protein: CASSRDPAKQETQYF.

This clone has only one observation. The rearrangement links TRBV13 to TRBJ2-1; 8 bases align to TRBD2. With V trimmed by 4 bases and J by 4 bases, 6 bases remained unmatched. The CDR3 length is 15 residues. Germline CDR1 and CDR2: PRHDT and FYEKMQ (reference sequence). CDR3 region: CASSSAGLGYNEQFF. DNA of the CDR3: TGTGCCAGCAGCTCAGCGGGACTAGGTTACAATGAGCAGTTCTTC.

This clone has only a few counts. J is TRBJ2-3 and V is TRBV5-1; D is perhaps TRBD1 (5 bases). This CDR3 is built from 11 residues. Germline assignment: CDR1 SGHRS and CDR2 YFSETQ. Trimming left V 5 bases short and J 6 bases short, with 7 bases between. The CDR3 region is CASRGPDTQYF. In DNA, the CDR3 is TGCGCCAGCAGGGGGCCGGATACGCAGTATTTT.

The CDR3: CASSGKDSTNEKLFF. DNA for the CDR3: TGTGCCAGCAGCGGCAAAGATTCAACTAATGAAAAACTGTTTTTT. The chain couples TRBV9 to TRBJ1-4, with no clear D. V was cut by 3 bases and J by 0 bases, with 9 bases left in between. This CDR3 spans 15 amino acids. CDR1 and CDR2 (germline): SGDLS, YYNGEE.